The rows below give T cell receptor beta chains drawn from one sample of a study of blood T cell repertoires in COVID-19. Produced via immunoSEQ multiplex PCR; TCRdb's table is partial and in-frame only. The top ten clones hold 3% of a sample with under 250,000 clones, about 90% of them seen once. Sequenced material: peripheral blood. These receptors were obtained from a man in his late teens or twenties with active or convalescent COVID-19. Both conserved end residues are part of each CDR3. A D gene is named only where the DNA matches it firmly. Part of the rows lack a size; the others show once, few, many or a class for expanded clones.

.,.,TRBJ2-7,TRBV3-1/TRBV3-2,CASSGLYEQYF,TGTGCCAGCAGCGGACTCTACGAGCAGTACTTC
.,TRBD1,TRBJ1-6,TRBV28,CASRWTGRILHF,TGTGCCAGCAGGTGGACAGGCCGGATCCTCCACTTT
.,.,TRBJ1-5,TRBV7-8,CASSHPVGNQPQHF,TGTGCCAGCAGCCACCCGGTAGGCAATCAGCCCCAGCATTTT
.,.,TRBJ2-3,TRBV11-2,CASSLWAGPSDTQYF,TGTGCCAGCAGCTTATGGGCGGGGCCCTCAGATACGCAGTATTTT
.,.,TRBJ1-4,TRBV2,CASKAGTNEKLFF,TGTGCCAGCAAGGCGGGGACTAATGAAAAACTGTTTTTT
.,.,TRBJ2-5,TRBV2,CASSEYGGKETQYF,TGTGCCAGCAGTGAATATGGCGGGAAAGAGACCCAGTACTTC
.,TRBD1,TRBJ1-1,TRBV30,CAWSKGARTEAFF,TGTGCCTGGAGTAAGGGGGCGCGGACTGAAGCTTTCTTT
.,.,TRBJ2-5,TRBV6-6,CASRGTGTPVGETQYF,TGTGCCAGCAGAGGAACAGGGACGCCTGTTGGAGAGACCCAGTACTTC
.,.,TRBJ2-5,TRBV29-1,CSVETGFGETQYF,TGCAGCGTTGAAACGGGGTTTGGGGAGACCCAGTACTTC
.,.,TRBJ1-2,TRBV6-5,CASSLAGRFGYTF,TGTGCCAGCAGTTTAGCGGGGCGGTTTGGCTACACCTTC
.,TRBD2,TRBJ2-3,TRBV4-3,CASSQEISGNFGDTQYF,TGCGCCAGCAGCCAAGAGATTAGCGGGAACTTCGGGGATACGCAGTATTTT
.,.,TRBJ2-7,TRBV6-1,CASSDEGSSYEQYF,TGTGCCAGCAGTGACGAAGGGAGCTCCTACGAGCAGTACTTC
.,TRBD1,TRBJ1-2,TRBV11-2,CASSLRPTGGAYGYTF,TGTGCCAGCAGCTTGCGGCCCACAGGGGGCGCCTATGGCTACACCTTC
.,.,TRBJ2-1,TRBV9,CASSVGGAGRLPEQFF,TGTGCCAGCAGCGTAGGTGGTGCGGGGAGGCTCCCTGAGCAGTTCTTC
.,.,TRBJ2-2,TRBV7-6,CASSLFGSDTGELFF,TGTGCCAGCAGCTTATTTGGGAGCGACACCGGGGAGCTGTTTTTT
.,.,TRBJ1-2,TRBV3-1/TRBV3-2,CASSQDRSRGYTF,TGTGCCAGCAGCCAAGATCGGTCCCGTGGCTACACCTTC
.,TRBD2,TRBJ2-2,TRBV9,CASSGLLTSAGNTGELFF,TGTGCCAGCAGCGGACTCTTAACTAGCGCGGGGAACACCGGGGAGCTGTTTTTT
.,.,TRBJ2-5,TRBV7-2,CASSPPGGVRGETQYF,TGTGCCAGCAGCCCACCGGGCGGGGTAAGGGGAGAGACCCAGTACTTC
.,.,TRBJ2-5,TRBV4-1,CASSQADTGAGSQETQYF,TGCGCCAGCAGCCAAGCCGATACCGGAGCGGGCAGCCAAGAGACCCAGTACTTC
.,.,TRBJ1-5,TRBV28,CASSLPSKLNQPQHF,TGTGCCAGCAGTTTACCGTCCAAACTCAATCAGCCCCAGCATTTT
.,.,TRBJ1-1,TRBV10-3,CAISAVTNTEAFF,TGTGCCATCAGCGCGGTTACGAACACTGAAGCTTTCTTT
.,.,TRBJ2-7,TRBV19,CASRASTAPQSEQYF,TGTGCCAGTAGGGCTTCGACAGCCCCCCAGTCGGAGCAGTACTTC
.,.,TRBJ1-2,TRBV12-5,CASGFRQTSSYGYTF,TGTGCTAGTGGTTTTCGACAGACTTCTAGCTATGGCTACACCTTC
.,.,TRBJ2-7,TRBV6-2/TRBV6-3,CASSYGVAGATYEQYF,TGTGCCAGCAGTTACGGTGTCGCGGGGGCCACCTACGAGCAGTACTTC
.,.,TRBJ2-1,TRBV27,CASSLIGSSYNEQFF,TGTGCCAGCAGTTTAATAGGGAGCTCCTACAATGAGCAGTTCTTC
.,TRBD1,TRBJ2-7,TRBV9,CASSVGQGMREQYF,TGTGCCAGCAGCGTAGGACAGGGGATGCGCGAGCAGTACTTC
once,TRBD2,TRBJ2-5,TRBV30,CAWMISGGARETQYF,TGTGCCTGGATGATTAGCGGGGGGGCGAGAGAGACCCAGTACTTC
.,.,TRBJ2-7,TRBV6-5,CASSSSRGSYEQYF,TGTGCCAGCAGTTCCTCCAGGGGCTCCTACGAGCAGTACTTC
.,TRBD1,TRBJ2-2,TRBV6-5,CASSYSNRGETGELFF,TGTGCCAGCAGTTACTCGAACAGGGGAGAGACCGGGGAGCTGTTTTTT
.,.,TRBJ1-5,TRBV6-2/TRBV6-3,CASSTDIGNQPQHF,TGTGCCAGCAGTACAGACATTGGCAATCAGCCCCAGCATTTT
.,TRBD1,TRBJ1-1,TRBV6-1,CASSELTGRNAEAFF,TGTGCCAGCAGTGAACTGACAGGGAGGAACGCTGAAGCTTTCTTT
.,TRBD1,TRBJ2-7,TRBV5-1,CASSLRGDREQYF,TGCGCCAGCAGCTTGAGAGGGGACAGAGAGCAGTACTTC
.,TRBD1,TRBJ1-1,TRBV2,CASRYRGSNTEAFF,TGTGCCAGCAGATACAGGGGTTCGAACACTGAAGCTTTCTTT
.,TRBD1,TRBJ1-1,TRBV9,CASSVAGTENTEAFF,TGTGCCAGCAGCGTAGCTGGGACAGAGAACACTGAAGCTTTCTTT
once,.,TRBJ2-2,TRBV19,CATSGLLNTGELFF,TGTGCCACCTCGGGACTCCTTAACACCGGGGAGCTGTTTTTT
.,.,TRBJ1-2,TRBV12-3/TRBV12-4,CASKGANYGYTF,TGTGCCAGCAAGGGAGCCAACTATGGCTACACCTTC
.,TRBD1,TRBJ2-5,TRBV13,CASSSETGETLRGQETQYF,TGTGCCAGCAGCTCTGAGACAGGGGAAACACTCCGTGGGCAAGAGACCCAGTACTTC
few,TRBD2,TRBJ2-5,TRBV19,CASSTGLADFQETQYF,TGTGCCAGTAGTACGGGACTAGCAGACTTCCAAGAGACCCAGTACTTC
.,TRBD2,TRBJ2-1,TRBV9,CASSVPGTSGWNYNEQFF,TGTGCCAGCAGCGTACCCGGGACTAGCGGGTGGAACTACAATGAGCAGTTCTTC
.,.,TRBJ1-2,TRBV24-1,CATSQGNYGYTF,TGTGCCACCAGTCAGGGGAACTATGGCTACACCTTC
.,TRBD1,TRBJ2-7,TRBV2,CASSDLRTGDGYEQYF,TGTGCCAGCAGTGACCTACGGACAGGGGACGGGTACGAGCAGTACTTC
.,.,TRBJ1-6,TRBV21-1,CASSKDKTGSSYNSPLHF,TGTGCCAGCAGCAAGGATAAGACAGGCAGCTCCTATAATTCACCCCTCCACTTT
.,.,TRBJ1-1,TRBV2,CASSLPILNTEAFF,TGTGCCAGCTCCCTACCCATCTTGAACACTGAAGCTTTCTTT
few,.,TRBJ1-1,TRBV12-3/TRBV12-4,CASSSTGLTEAFF,TGTGCCAGCAGTTCAACAGGGCTCACTGAAGCTTTCTTT
.,.,TRBJ2-7,TRBV27,CASSLSRGSYEQYF,TGTGCCAGCAGTTTAAGTAGAGGTTCCTACGAGCAGTACTTC
.,TRBD2,TRBJ2-7,TRBV14,CASSTGGGYEQYF,TGTGCCAGCAGCACGGGGGGGGGCTACGAGCAGTACTTC
few,.,TRBJ1-1,TRBV19,CASSIEKGGSTEAFF,TGTGCCAGTAGTATAGAAAAGGGAGGGAGCACTGAAGCTTTCTTT
.,TRBD1,TRBJ1-2,TRBV5-6,CASSFGQGASYGYTF,TGTGCCAGCAGCTTCGGACAGGGGGCAAGCTATGGCTACACCTTC
once,TRBD1,TRBJ2-3,TRBV18,CASSPTIGTGGPQYF,TGTGCCAGCTCACCAACTATTGGGACAGGGGGTCCGCAGTATTTT
.,TRBD2,TRBJ2-1,TRBV7-2,CASSLGGGRGNEQFF,TGTGCCAGCAGCTTAGGAGGCGGGAGGGGTAATGAGCAGTTCTTC
.,TRBD2,TRBJ2-7,TRBV6-1,CASSEALAGAGYEQYF,TGTGCCAGCAGTGAAGCGCTAGCGGGGGCGGGGTACGAGCAGTACTTC
many,.,TRBJ2-5,TRBV4-3,CASSQGWGGRETQYF,TGCGCCAGCAGCCAAGGCTGGGGCGGAAGGGAGACCCAGTACTTC